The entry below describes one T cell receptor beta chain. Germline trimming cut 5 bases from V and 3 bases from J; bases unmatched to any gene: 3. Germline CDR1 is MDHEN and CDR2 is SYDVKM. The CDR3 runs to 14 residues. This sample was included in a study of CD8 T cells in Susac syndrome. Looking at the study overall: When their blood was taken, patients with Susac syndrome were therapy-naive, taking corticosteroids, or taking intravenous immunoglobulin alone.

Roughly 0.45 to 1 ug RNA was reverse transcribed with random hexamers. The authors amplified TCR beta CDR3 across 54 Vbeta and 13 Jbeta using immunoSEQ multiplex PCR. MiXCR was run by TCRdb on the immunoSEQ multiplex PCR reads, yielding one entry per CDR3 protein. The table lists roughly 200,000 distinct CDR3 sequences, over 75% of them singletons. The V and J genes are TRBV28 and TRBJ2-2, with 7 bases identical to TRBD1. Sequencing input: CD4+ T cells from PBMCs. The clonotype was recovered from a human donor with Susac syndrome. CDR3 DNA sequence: TGTGCCAGCAGTAGTCAGGGGGACACCGGGGAGCTGTTTTTT. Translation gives CASSSQGDTGELFF.